The 15 T cell receptor beta chains presented below share a single source sample, sequenced in a study of naive and memory T cell subsets. The beta constant-region primer was an equimolar mix of two oligonucleotides covering TRBC1 and TRBC2. Ligated cDNA was amplified by four rounds of PCR with nested alpha and beta constant-region primers and SP2. TCRdb re-derived calls from the UMI-ligation and nested PCR reads in MiXCR, one entry per CDR3 protein. Among over 65,000 distinct CDR3 sequences, around 9% were seen once, and the ten largest hold 1.2%. Sequencing was done on a sample of naive CD8+ T cells from blood. All receptors come from a human donor in good health.

This clonotype was picked up a small number of times. This chain connects TRBV28 to TRBJ1-2; D gene ambiguous. The V gene's germline CDR1 is MDHEN and CDR2 SYDVKM. CDR3 length: 14 residues. V was pared by 7 bases and J by 5 bases, with 17 bases between. CDR3 in amino acids: CASKGSDHQYGYTF. CDR3 in DNA: TGTGCCAGCAAAGGTAGCGACCACCAATATGGCTACACCTTC.

This clonotype was counted ten times or more. The chain combines TRBV4-3 with TRBJ2-3, with 13 bases lining up with TRBD2. The CDR3 totals 17 residues. CDR1 is LGHNA and CDR2 is YSLEER in the germline V gene. J lost 5 bases, V lost 0 bases, and 5 bases had no gene match. CDR3 sequence reads: CASSQDWGTSGIDTQYF. Here the CDR3 DNA reads TGCGCCAGCAGCCAAGATTGGGGGACTAGCGGGATAGATACGCAGTATTTT.

This clonotype was seen a few times. The chain is built from TRBV20-1 and TRBJ1-2, with no clear D. Deletions cut 0 bases from V and 7 bases from J, with 15 bases between. Germline V gene lookup returns CDR1 DFQATT and CDR2 SNEGSKA (reference sequence). CDR3 length: 14 amino acids. CDR3 bases: TGCAGTGCTAGAGAGCCGGGGTCGCTAAGTGGCTACACCTTC. Residues: CSAREPGSLSGYTF.

This clonotype was found a few times. J is TRBJ1-2 and V is TRBV6-2 or TRBV6-3; no definite D call. V lost 2 bases and J lost 4, with 14 bases in between. The CDR3 runs to 15 residues. CDR1 and CDR2 from the germline V gene are MNHEY and SVGEGT. The CDR3: CASSYGLGSSYGYTF. The CDR3 DNA follows: TGTGCCAGCAGTTACGGCCTGGGCAGCTCCTATGGCTACACCTTC.

The V and J genes are TRBV3-1 and TRBJ2-1; 16 bases map to TRBD2. This CDR3 has 16 residues. J was trimmed by 9 bases and V by 4 bases; bases with no gene match: 6. CDR1 is LGHDT and CDR2 is YNNKEL in the germline V gene (reference sequence). As DNA, the CDR3 is TGTGCCAGCAGCCGACCTGGGACTAGCGGGAGGGCTGAGCAGTTCTTC. Amino acid sequence: CASSRPGTSGRAEQFF.

The chain combines TRBV6-1 with TRBJ1-1; D remains unclear. From germline, CDR1 is MNHNS and CDR2 SASEGT. Trimming removed 4 bases at V and 2 bases at J, with 23 bases between. This CDR3 is 18 amino acids long. The CDR3 DNA is TGTGCCAGCAGTGCGTTGCCGTTCGTTGATGTGATTAACACTGAAGCTTTCTTT. It yields the protein CASSALPFVDVINTEAFF.

This chain joins TRBV2 and TRBJ2-7; possible D gene TRBD1, 6 bases. The germline V and J ends were trimmed by 7 bases and 2 bases, with 9 bases remaining between them. The CDR3 is 12 amino acids. The germline CDR1 and CDR2 sequences are SNHLY and FYNNEI. CDR3 residues: CASNEGAYEQYF. Written as DNA, the CDR3 is TGTGCCAGCAACGAGGGGGCCTACGAGCAGTACTTC.

This clonotype was seen repeatedly, ten times or more. The rearrangement links TRBV19 to TRBJ2-1; 10 bases line up with TRBD2. The CDR3 has 15 amino acids. CDR1 is LNHDA, CDR2 SQIVND, per germline (reference sequence). V trimming: 2 bases; J trimming: 5 bases; junction bases outside the gene matches: 3. The DNA of the CDR3 is TGTGCCAGTAGTATAAGAGCGGGGGGGAACAATGAGCAGTTCTTC. Its protein product is CASSIRAGGNNEQFF.

This clonotype was counted between two and nine times. This rearrangement joins TRBV25-1 to TRBJ2-2, with D uncertain. Germline CDR1 MGHDK, CDR2 SYGVNS. This CDR3 region has 13 residues. Trimming removed 2 bases from V and 1 base from J, with 2 bases in between. This CDR3 reads CASSEKNTGELFF. For the CDR3, the DNA is TGTGCCAGCAGTGAAAAGAACACCGGGGAGCTGTTTTTT.

This clonotype was counted many times. This sequence joins TRBV29-1 and TRBJ2-7; D might be TRBD2 (5 bases). This CDR3 is 14 amino acids long. Germline CDR1 SQVTM, CDR2 ANQGSEA. The germline V and J ends were trimmed by 0 bases and 3 bases, with 12 bases remaining between them. Here the CDR3 reads CSVEEGAGNYEQYF. Written as DNA, the CDR3 is TGCAGCGTTGAAGAGGGAGCCGGGAACTACGAGCAGTACTTC.

This clonotype was counted ten times or more. This chain links TRBV19 with TRBJ1-6; 7 positions agree with TRBD1. Germline V lookup: CDR1 LNHDA, CDR2 SQIVND (reference sequence). The CDR3 is 16 residues long. V gave up 8 bases and J gave up 1 base; unmatched junction bases: 8. CDR3 amino acids: CASSRRGESYNSPLHF. CDR3 DNA: TGTGCCAGTTCCCGCAGGGGGGAGTCCTATAATTCACCCCTCCACTTT.

The chain couples TRBV10-3 to TRBJ2-3; tentatively, D is TRBD1 or TRBD2 (7 bases each). Per the germline V gene, CDR1 is ENHRY and CDR2 is SYGVKD. Deletions cut 3 bases from V and 7 bases from J, with 23 bases between. The CDR3 contains 17 residues. The DNA for the CDR3 is TGTGCCATCAGTGATTCGAAGACAGGGAGGGAGATACATACGCAGTATTTT. Amino acids: CAISDSKTGREIHTQYF.

This clonotype has at least ten counts. The chain has TRBV28 and TRBJ2-7; 7 positions match TRBD1. Germline V gives CDR1 MDHEN, CDR2 SYDVKM. The V gene end was trimmed by 6 bases and the J gene end by 0 bases; junction bases not matched to a gene: 14. The CDR3 contains 17 residues. The DNA of the CDR3 is TGTGCCAGCAGCCCCCAGCATCTGGGACAGCACTCCTACGAGCAGTACTTC. This codes for CASSPQHLGQHSYEQYF.

This chain connects TRBV12-3 or TRBV12-4 to TRBJ2-1, with D possibly being TRBD1 (6 bases). The CDR3 extends over 15 amino acids. Trimming cost V 3 bases and J 8 bases, with 17 bases left between them. The CDR3 region has the DNA TGTGCCAGCAGTTTTGGGGGCCGGGACGACCATGAGCAGTTCTTC. It translates to CASSFGGRDDHEQFF.

V is TRBV23-1 and J is TRBJ2-2; 9 positions agree with TRBD1. TRBV23-1 is classed as an ORF, of uncertain function. This CDR3 is built from 16 residues. V was clipped by 1 base and J by 5 bases; unmatched bases: 5. In DNA form, the CDR3 reads TGCGCCAGCAGTCAATTTCCCGGGACAGGGACCGGGGAGCTGTTTTTT. Protein sequence: CASSQFPGTGTGELFF.